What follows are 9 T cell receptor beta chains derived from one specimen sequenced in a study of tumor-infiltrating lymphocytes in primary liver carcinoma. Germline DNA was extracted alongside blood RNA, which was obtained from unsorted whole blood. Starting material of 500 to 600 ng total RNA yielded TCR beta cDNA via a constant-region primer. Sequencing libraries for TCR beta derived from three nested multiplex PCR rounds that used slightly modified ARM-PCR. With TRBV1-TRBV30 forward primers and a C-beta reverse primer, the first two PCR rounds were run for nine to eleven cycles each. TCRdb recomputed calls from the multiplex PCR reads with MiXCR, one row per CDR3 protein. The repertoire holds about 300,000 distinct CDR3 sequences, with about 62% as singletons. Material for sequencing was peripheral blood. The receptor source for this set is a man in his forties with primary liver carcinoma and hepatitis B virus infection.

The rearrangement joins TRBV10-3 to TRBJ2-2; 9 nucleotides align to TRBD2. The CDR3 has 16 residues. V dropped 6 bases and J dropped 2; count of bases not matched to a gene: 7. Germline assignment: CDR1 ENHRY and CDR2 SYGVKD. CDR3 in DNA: TGTGCCATCAGATCGGGACTAGCTTTTAACACCGGGGAGCTGTTTTTT. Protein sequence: CAIRSGLAFNTGELFF.

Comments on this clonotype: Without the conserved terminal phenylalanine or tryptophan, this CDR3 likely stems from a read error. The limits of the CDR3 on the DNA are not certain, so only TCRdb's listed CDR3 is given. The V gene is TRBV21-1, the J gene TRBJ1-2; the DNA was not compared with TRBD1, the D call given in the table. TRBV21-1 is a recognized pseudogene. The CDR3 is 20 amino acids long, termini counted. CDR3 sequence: CASSKRGRDRGRFSNYGYTS.

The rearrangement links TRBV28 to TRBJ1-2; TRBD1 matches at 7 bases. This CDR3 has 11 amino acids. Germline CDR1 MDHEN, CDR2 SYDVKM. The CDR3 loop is CVTDRNYGYTF. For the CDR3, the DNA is TGTGTCACGGACAGGAACTATGGCTACACCTTC.

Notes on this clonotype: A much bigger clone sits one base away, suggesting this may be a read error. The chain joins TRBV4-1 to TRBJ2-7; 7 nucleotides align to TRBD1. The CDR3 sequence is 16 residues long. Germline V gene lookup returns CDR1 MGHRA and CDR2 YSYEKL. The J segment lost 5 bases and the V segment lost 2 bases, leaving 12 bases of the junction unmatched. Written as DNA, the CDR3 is TGCGCCAGCAGCCAATCTCAGGGGACAGAGTTGGACGAGCAGTACTTC. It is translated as CASSQSQGTELDEQYF.

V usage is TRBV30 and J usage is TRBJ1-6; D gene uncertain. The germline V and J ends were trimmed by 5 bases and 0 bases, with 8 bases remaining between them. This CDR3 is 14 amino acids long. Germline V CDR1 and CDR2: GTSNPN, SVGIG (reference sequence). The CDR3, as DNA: TGTGCCTGGGTACCGAGCTCCTATAATTCACCCCTCCACTTT. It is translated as CAWVPSSYNSPLHF.

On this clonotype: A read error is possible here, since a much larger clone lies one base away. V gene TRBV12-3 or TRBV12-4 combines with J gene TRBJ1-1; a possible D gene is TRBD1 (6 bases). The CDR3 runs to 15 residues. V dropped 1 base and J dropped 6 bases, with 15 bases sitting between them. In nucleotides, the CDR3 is TGTGCCAGCAGTTTAGGGGGGGCCCCTAACGCTGAAGCTTTCTTT. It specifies CASSLGGAPNAEAFF.

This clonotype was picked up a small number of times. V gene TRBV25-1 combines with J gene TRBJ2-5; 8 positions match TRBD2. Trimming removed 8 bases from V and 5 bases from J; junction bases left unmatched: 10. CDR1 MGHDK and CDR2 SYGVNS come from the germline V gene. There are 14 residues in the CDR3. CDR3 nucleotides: TGTGCCAGCGGAGACACGGGAGGGGTCGAGACCCAGTACTTC. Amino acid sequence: CASGDTGGVETQYF.

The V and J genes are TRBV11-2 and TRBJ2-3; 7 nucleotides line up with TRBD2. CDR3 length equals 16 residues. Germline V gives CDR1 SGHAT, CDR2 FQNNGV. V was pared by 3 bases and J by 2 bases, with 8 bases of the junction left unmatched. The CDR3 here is CASSLGGGVITDTQYF. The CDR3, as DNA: TGTGCCAGCAGCTTGGGGGGGGGAGTTATCACAGATACGCAGTATTTT.

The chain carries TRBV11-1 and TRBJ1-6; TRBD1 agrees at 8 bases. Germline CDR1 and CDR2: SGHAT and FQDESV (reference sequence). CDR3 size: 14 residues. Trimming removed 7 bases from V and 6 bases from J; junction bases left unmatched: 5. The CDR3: CASNGQGVNSPLHF. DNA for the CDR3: TGTGCCAGCAACGGACAGGGTGTTAATTCACCCCTCCACTTT.